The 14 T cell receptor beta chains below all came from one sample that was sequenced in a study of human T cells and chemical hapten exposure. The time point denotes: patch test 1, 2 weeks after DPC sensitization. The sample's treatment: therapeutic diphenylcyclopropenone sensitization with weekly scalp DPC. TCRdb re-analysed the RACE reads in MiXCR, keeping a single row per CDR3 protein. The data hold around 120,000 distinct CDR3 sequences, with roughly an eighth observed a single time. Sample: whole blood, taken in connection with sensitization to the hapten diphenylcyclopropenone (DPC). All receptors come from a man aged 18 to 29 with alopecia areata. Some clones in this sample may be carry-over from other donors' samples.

CDR3 sequence reads: CSARDELQVYNSPLHF. DNA of the CDR3: TGCAGTGCTAGAGATGAACTTCAAGTCTATAATTCACCCCTCCACTTT. The chain joins TRBV20-1 to TRBJ1-6; no clear D gene. Per germline, CDR1 DFQATT and CDR2 SNEGSKA (reference sequence). The length of the CDR3 is 16 residues. V was trimmed by 0 bases and J by 3 bases, leaving 12 bases between them.

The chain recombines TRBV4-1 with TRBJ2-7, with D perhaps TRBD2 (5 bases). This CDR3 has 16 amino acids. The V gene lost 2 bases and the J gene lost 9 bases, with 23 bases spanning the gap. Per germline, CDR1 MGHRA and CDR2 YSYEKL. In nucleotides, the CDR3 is TGCGCCAGCAGCCAAAGTACGACTACCCCGTTCTGGGGGCAGTACTTC. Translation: CASSQSTTTPFWGQYF.

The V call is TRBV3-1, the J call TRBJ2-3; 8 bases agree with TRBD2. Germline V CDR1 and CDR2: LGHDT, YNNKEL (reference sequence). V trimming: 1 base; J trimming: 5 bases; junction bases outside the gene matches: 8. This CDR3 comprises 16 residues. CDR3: CASSQGLAGLGDTQYF. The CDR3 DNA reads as TGTGCCAGCAGCCAAGGATTAGCGGGGCTGGGAGATACGCAGTATTTT.

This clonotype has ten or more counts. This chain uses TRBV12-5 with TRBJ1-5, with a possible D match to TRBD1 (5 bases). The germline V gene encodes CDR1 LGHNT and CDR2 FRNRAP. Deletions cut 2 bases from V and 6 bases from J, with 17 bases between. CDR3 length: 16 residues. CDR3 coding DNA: TGTGCTAGTGGTTTGTCGGCCAGGGTATTAAGTCAGCCCCAGCATTTT. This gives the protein CASGLSARVLSQPQHF.

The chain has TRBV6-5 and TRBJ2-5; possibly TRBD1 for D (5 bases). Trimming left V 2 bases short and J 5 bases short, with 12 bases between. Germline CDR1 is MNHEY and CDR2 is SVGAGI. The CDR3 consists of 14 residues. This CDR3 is CASSYQGTVETQYF. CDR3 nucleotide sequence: TGTGCCAGCAGTTACCAGGGTACCGTGGAGACCCAGTACTTC.

CDR3 nucleotide sequence: TGCGCCAGCAGCTTGGTGGGCAGGGGCATCGTCGTGCGGAACACTGAAGCTTTCTTT. Translating gives CASSLVGRGIVVRNTEAFF. The chain is built from TRBV5-1 and TRBJ1-1; TRBD1 is a possible D gene (6 bases). Trimming took 0 bases from V and 1 from J, leaving 22 bases between them. Germline V CDR1 and CDR2: SGHRS, YFSETQ. The CDR3 runs to 19 residues.

The CDR3 here is CASRRPSGELFF. The CDR3 bases are TGTGCCAGCAGAAGGCCTTCTGGGGAGCTGTTTTTT. The chain recombines TRBV6-2 or TRBV6-3 with TRBJ2-2; no reliable D call. The CDR3 sequence is 12 residues long. With 6 bases removed from V and 8 bases from J, the gap between germline ends came to 10 bases. Per germline, CDR1 MNHEY and CDR2 SVGEGT.

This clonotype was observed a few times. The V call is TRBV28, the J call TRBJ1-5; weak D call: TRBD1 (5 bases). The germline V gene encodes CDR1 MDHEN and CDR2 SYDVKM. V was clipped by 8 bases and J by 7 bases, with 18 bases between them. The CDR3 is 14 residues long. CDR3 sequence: CASRPAGVGQPQHF. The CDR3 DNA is TGTGCCAGCCGGCCGGCGGGGGTCGGGCAGCCCCAGCATTTT. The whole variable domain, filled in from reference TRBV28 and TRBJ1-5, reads DVKVTQSSRYLVKRTGEKVFLECVQDMDHENMFWYRQDPGLGLRLIYFSYDVKMKEKGDIPEGYSVSREKKERFSLILESASTNQTSMYLCASRPAGVGQPQHFGDGTRLSIL.

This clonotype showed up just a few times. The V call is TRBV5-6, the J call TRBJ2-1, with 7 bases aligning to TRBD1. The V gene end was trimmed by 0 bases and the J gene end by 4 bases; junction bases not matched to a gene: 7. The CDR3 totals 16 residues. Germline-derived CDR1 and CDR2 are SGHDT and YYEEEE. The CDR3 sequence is CASSLASGGSYNEQFF. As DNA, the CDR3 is TGTGCCAGCAGCTTGGCTTCAGGGGGAAGTTACAATGAGCAGTTCTTC.

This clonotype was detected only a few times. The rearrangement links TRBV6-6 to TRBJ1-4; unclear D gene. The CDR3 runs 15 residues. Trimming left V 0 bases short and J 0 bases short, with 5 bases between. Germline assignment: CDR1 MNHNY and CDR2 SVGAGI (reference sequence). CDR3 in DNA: TGTGCCAGCAGTTACTCGATGACAACTAATGAAAAACTGTTTTTT. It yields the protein CASSYSMTTNEKLFF.

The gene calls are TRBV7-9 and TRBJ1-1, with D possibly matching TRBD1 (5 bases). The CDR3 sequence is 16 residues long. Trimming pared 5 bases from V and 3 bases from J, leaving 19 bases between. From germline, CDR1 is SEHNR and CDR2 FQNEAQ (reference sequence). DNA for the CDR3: TGTGCCAGCAGCCACATGACCGGGACCCCGGACACTGAAGCTTTCTTT. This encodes CASSHMTGTPDTEAFF.

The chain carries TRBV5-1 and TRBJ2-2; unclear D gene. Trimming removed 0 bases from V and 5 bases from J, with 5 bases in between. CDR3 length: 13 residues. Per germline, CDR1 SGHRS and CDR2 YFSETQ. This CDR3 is CASSLAFTGELFF. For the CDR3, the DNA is TGCGCCAGCAGCTTGGCCTTTACCGGGGAGCTGTTTTTT.

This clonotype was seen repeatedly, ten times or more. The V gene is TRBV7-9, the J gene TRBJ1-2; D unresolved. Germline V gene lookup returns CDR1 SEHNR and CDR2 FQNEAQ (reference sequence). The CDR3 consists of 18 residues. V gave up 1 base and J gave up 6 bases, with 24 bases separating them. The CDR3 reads CASSLDGGGVKGPHGYTF. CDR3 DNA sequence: TGTGCCAGCAGCTTAGACGGAGGTGGGGTAAAGGGCCCTCATGGCTACACCTTC. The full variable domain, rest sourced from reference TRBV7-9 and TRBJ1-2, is DTGVSQNPRHKITKRGQNVTFRCDPISEHNRLYWYRQTLGQGPEFLTYFQNEAQLEKSRLLSDRFSAERPKGSFSTLEIQRTEQGDSAMYLCASSLDGGGVKGPHGYTFGSGTRLTVV.

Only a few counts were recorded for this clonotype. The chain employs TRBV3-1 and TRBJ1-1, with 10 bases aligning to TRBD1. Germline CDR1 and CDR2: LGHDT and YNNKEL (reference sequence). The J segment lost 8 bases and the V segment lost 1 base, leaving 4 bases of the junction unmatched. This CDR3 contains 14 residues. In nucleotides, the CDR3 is TGTGCCAGCAGCCAAGGACAGGGGGCGGCGGAAGCTTTCTTT. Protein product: CASSQGQGAAEAFF.